This passage covers 18 T cell receptor beta chains from one sample sequenced in a study of T cells in Graves' hyperthyroidism and ophthalmopathy. RNA transcripts served as the template for amplifying TCR beta CDR3 regions. RT-PCR in the first round (using the HTBI primer set) targeted the TCR CDR3. TCRdb re-called the multiplex PCR reads through MiXCR, storing one row per CDR3 protein. The sample yields some 600,000 distinct CDR3 sequences, approximately 15% seen once. The sample was blood. These receptors originate from a woman aged 25 to 39 with Graves' hyperthyroidism that later progressed to Graves' ophthalmopathy.

This clonotype was observed a few times. V gene TRBV7-8 combines with J gene TRBJ2-2; D is ambiguous. V shed 4 bases and J shed 7 bases, with 7 bases lying between them. Germline V lookup: CDR1 SGHVS, CDR2 FQNEAQ. The length of the CDR3 is 12 residues. The CDR3 sequence: CASSSTIGELFF. The CDR3 nucleotides read TGTGCCAGCAGCTCGACGATCGGGGAGCTGTTTTTT.

This clonotype was counted a few times. The rearrangement links TRBV6-1 to TRBJ2-2, with a weak D call TRBD1 (5 bases). Trimming removed 5 bases at V and 3 bases at J, with 13 bases between. Germline assignment: CDR1 MNHNS and CDR2 SASEGT. The CDR3 has 15 residues. The CDR3 loop reads CASSSQDSYTGELFF. In DNA, the CDR3 is TGTGCCAGCAGTTCACAAGACAGCTACACCGGGGAGCTGTTTTTT.

This clonotype was counted a few times. This sequence joins TRBV20-1 and TRBJ2-1; D unresolved. Per the germline V gene, CDR1 is DFQATT and CDR2 is SNEGSKA (reference sequence). The CDR3 has 13 residues. V lost 6 bases and J 9 bases, leaving 18 bases between the germline ends. CDR3 protein: CSAIEFFLGEQFF. The CDR3 nucleotides read TGCAGTGCCATAGAGTTTTTTTTAGGTGAGCAGTTCTTC.

This clonotype occurred many times. This chain joins TRBV18 and TRBJ1-6; TRBD1 matches 9 bases. The CDR3 has 14 amino acids. Losses at the gene ends were 8 bases for V and 5 bases for J; bases not matched to a gene: 4. Per the germline V gene, CDR1 is KGHSH and CDR2 is LQKENI. CDR3: CASTGGADNSPLHF. DNA for the CDR3: TGTGCCAGCACAGGGGGCGCGGATAATTCACCCCTCCACTTT.

This chain joins TRBV30 and TRBJ2-7; a weak D match, TRBD2 (5 bases). Trimming left V 5 bases short and J 0 bases short, with 14 bases between. Germline loops: CDR1 GTSNPN, CDR2 SVGIG (reference sequence). The CDR3 runs 14 residues. The CDR3 reads CAWSAAGLSYEQYF. In DNA form, the CDR3 reads TGTGCCTGGTCGGCGGCGGGTCTCTCCTACGAGCAGTACTTC. Full variable domain (rest looked up from reference TRBV30 and TRBJ2-7): SQTIHQWPATLVQPVGSPLSLECTVEGTSNPNLYWYRQAAGRGLQLLFYSVGIGQISSEVPQNLSASRPQDRQFILSSKKLLLSDSGFYLCAWSAAGLSYEQYFGPGTRLTVT.

This clonotype was counted at least ten times. The V gene is TRBV12-3 or TRBV12-4, the J gene TRBJ1-6; no clear D. CDR3 length equals 12 residues. Trimming took off 5 bases at V and 14 bases at J, with 13 bases between the two ends. This chain's CDR3 is CASSRPNRALHF. The CDR3 bases are TGTGCCAGCAGTAGGCCCAACCGCGCCCTCCACTTT.

This clonotype was observed many times. This chain connects TRBV10-2 to TRBJ2-2, with 13 positions matching TRBD2. With V trimmed by 6 bases and J by 2 bases, 3 bases remained unmatched. Germline lookup yields CDR1 WSHSY and CDR2 SAAADI. The CDR3 runs to 16 residues. The CDR3 here is CASRGLAGVNTGELFF. In DNA form, the CDR3 reads TGCGCCAGCAGAGGACTAGCGGGAGTTAACACCGGGGAGCTGTTTTTT.

This clonotype was seen a few times. The chain has TRBV15 and TRBJ2-2; no firm D call. Germline loops: CDR1 LNHNV, CDR2 YYDKDF (reference sequence). This CDR3 has 14 residues. The ends were cut back, 0 bases at V and 6 bases at J, with 8 bases in the middle. CDR3 coding DNA: TGTGCCACCAGCAGAGATTCAGTAGCCGGGGAGCTGTTTTTT. Encoded protein: CATSRDSVAGELFF.

The chain couples TRBV10-1 to TRBJ2-2; D perhaps matches TRBD2 (5 bases). Germline CDR1 WNHNN, CDR2 SYGVQD (reference sequence). V lost 0 bases to trimming and J lost 4 bases, with 9 bases between them. The CDR3 covers 15 residues. Here the CDR3 reads CASSESGSLTGELFF. For the CDR3, the DNA is TGCGCCAGCAGTGAGTCGGGGAGCCTCACCGGGGAGCTGTTTTTT.

J is TRBJ2-4 and V is TRBV6-5, with 7 bases that match TRBD1. Trimming cost V 2 bases and J 2 bases; bases outside gene matches: 9. This CDR3 contains 17 residues. The germline gives CDR1 MNHEY, CDR2 SVGAGI. In nucleotides, the CDR3 is TGTGCCAGCAGTTACGCCCCACAGGGGCGGACCAAAAACATTCAGTACTTC. Its translation: CASSYAPQGRTKNIQYF.

This clonotype occurred many times. The CDR3: CSAGRPYEQYF. The CDR3 DNA is TGCAGTGCGGGACGTCCCTACGAGCAGTACTTC. The chain employs TRBV20-1 and TRBJ2-7; D possibly uses TRBD1 or TRBD2 (5 bases each). The V gene lost 6 bases and the J gene lost 2 bases, with 8 bases spanning the gap. Germline assignment: CDR1 DFQATT and CDR2 SNEGSKA (reference sequence). The CDR3 is made up of 11 amino acids.

The chain couples TRBV28 to TRBJ1-2, with D perhaps matching TRBD1 (5 bases). Trimming left V 2 bases short and J 7 bases short, with 17 bases between. The V gene's germline CDR1 is MDHEN and CDR2 SYDVKM. CDR3 length: 15 amino acids. The CDR3 bases are TGTGCCAGCAGTTTAGGGGCTCGGGGCCCCGGTGGCTACACCTTC. This gives the protein CASSLGARGPGGYTF.

This clonotype was seen repeatedly, ten times or more. This chain links TRBV24-1 with TRBJ2-1, with 7 bases that match TRBD1. V was clipped by 0 bases and J by 4 bases; unmatched bases: 5. This CDR3 is built from 16 residues. Germline V CDR1 and CDR2: KGHDR, SFDVKD. Here the CDR3 reads CATSDLQTGAYNEQFF. CDR3 nucleotides: TGTGCCACCAGTGATTTGCAAACAGGGGCTTACAATGAGCAGTTCTTC.

This clonotype was counted at least ten times. The chain links TRBV6-1 to TRBJ1-4; the match to TRBD1 covers 7 bases. The CDR3 has 14 residues. Looked up from germline, CDR1 is MNHNS and CDR2 is SASEGT. V lost 6 bases and J lost 6; bases outside the gene matches: 7. The CDR3 is CASSPQGSYEKLFF. DNA for the CDR3: TGTGCCAGCAGCCCACAGGGGAGTTATGAAAAACTGTTTTTT.

In its sample, this clonotype was seen many times. The CDR3 spells CASRLQGALTYEQFF. For the CDR3, the DNA is TGTGCCAGCAGGCTCCAGGGGGCGCTTACCTATGAGCAGTTCTTC. The V call is TRBV12-3 or TRBV12-4, the J call TRBJ2-1; 8 nucleotides line up with TRBD1. The ends lost 6 bases at V and 8 bases at J; junction bases unmatched: 12. The CDR3 loop spans 15 amino acids.

This clonotype was recorded at least ten times. This chain links TRBV27 with TRBJ2-5; tentatively, D is TRBD2 (6 bases). V lost 5 bases to trimming and J lost 4 bases, with 20 bases between them. Germline V gives CDR1 MNHEY, CDR2 SMNVEV (reference sequence). This CDR3 spans 16 amino acids. DNA of the CDR3: TGTGCCAGCAGTATAAAGGGAGCGGTGGGAGGAGAGACCCAGTACTTC. Translating it yields CASSIKGAVGGETQYF.

This clonotype turned up a few times. The chain employs TRBV11-1 and TRBJ2-1, with a possible D match to TRBD1 (6 bases). The V end was cut by 5 bases, the J end by 9 bases, with 17 bases between. The CDR3 is 14 residues long. Germline V CDR1 and CDR2: SGHAT, FQDESV (reference sequence). In nucleotides, the CDR3 is TGTGCCAGCAGCCCTCGACAGGCACACTCTGAGCAGTTCTTC. Its translation: CASSPRQAHSEQFF.

This clonotype has a count of ten or more. The DNA of the CDR3 is TGTGCCAGTTCTCGGGACAGGGGGCTTGAAGGCTACACCTTC. Amino acids: CASSRDRGLEGYTF. This chain connects TRBV19 to TRBJ1-2, with 12 bases aligning to TRBD1. In germline, CDR1 is LNHDA, CDR2 SQIVND (reference sequence). The CDR3 spans 14 residues. Losses at the gene ends were 8 bases for V and 8 bases for J; bases not matched to a gene: 9.